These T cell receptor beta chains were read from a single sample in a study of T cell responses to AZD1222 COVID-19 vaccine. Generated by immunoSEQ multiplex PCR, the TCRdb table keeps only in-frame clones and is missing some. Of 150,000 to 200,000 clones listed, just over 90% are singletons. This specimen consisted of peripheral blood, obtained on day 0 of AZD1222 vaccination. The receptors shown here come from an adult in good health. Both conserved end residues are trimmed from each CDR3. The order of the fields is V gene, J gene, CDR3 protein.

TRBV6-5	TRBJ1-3	ASSRTSGNTIY
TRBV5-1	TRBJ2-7	ASSGEPGLAGNEQY
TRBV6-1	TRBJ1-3	ASSEQRRAGNTIY
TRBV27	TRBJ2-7	ASSHRLAGAGVYEQY
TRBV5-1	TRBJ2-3	ASSLADSLTDTQY
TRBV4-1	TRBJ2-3	ASSQDSLRSGIGDTQY
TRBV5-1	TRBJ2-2	ASSFRITGAQSAGELF
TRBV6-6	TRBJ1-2	ASSPRTEGINYGYT
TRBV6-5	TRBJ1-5	ASSHTGGAQPQH
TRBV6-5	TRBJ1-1	ASSYNVRVDHTEAF